Below, 25 T cell receptor beta chains from the same sample are listed, as sequenced in a study of blood T cell repertoires in COVID-19. Produced via immunoSEQ multiplex PCR; TCRdb's table is partial and in-frame only. Of around 140,000 clones in the sample, roughly 80% were seen once. The sample taken for sequencing was PBMCs or T cells enriched from blood (not recorded which). The receptors were gathered from a man aged 35 to 55 with acute COVID-19.

The chain uses TRBV28 and TRBJ1-2, with 7 bases aligning to TRBD1. Per germline, CDR1 MDHEN and CDR2 SYDVKM. After removal of 7 bases from V and 5 bases from J, the junction contained 4 bases not matched to a gene. The CDR3 is 12 amino acids. The CDR3 is CASMGQRYGYTF. The DNA of the CDR3 is TGTGCCAGCATGGGACAGCGATATGGCTACACCTTC.

The chain couples TRBV7-8 to TRBJ1-1; 8 bases fit TRBD1. J was trimmed by 10 bases and V by 5 bases; bases with no gene match: 9. Germline V CDR1 and CDR2: SGHVS, FQNEAQ. This CDR3 contains 13 residues. The CDR3 DNA sequence: TGTGCCAGCAGCCCCGGACAGGGCGTGACAGCTTTCTTT. Amino acid sequence: CASSPGQGVTAFF.

This rearrangement joins TRBV7-9 to TRBJ1-6; tentatively, D is TRBD1 (5 bases). Trimming removed 4 bases at V and 7 bases at J, with 8 bases between. Germline CDR1 and CDR2: SEHNR and FQNEAQ (reference sequence). The CDR3 has 13 amino acids. The DNA for the CDR3 is TGTGCCAGCAGCTCTTCAGGGAATTCACCCCTCCACTTT. Encoded protein: CASSSSGNSPLHF.

The V and J genes are TRBV30 and TRBJ2-3; 8 positions agree with TRBD2. Germline CDR1 and CDR2: GTSNPN and SVGIG (reference sequence). V lost 6 bases, J lost 5 bases, and 4 bases stayed unmatched. The CDR3 covers 12 residues. CDR3 sequence: CACPAGGDTQYF. The CDR3 DNA reads TGTGCCTGCCCCGCGGGAGGAGATACGCAGTATTTT.

The genes are TRBV7-3 and TRBJ2-7, with 10 positions matching TRBD2. With V trimmed by 6 bases and J by 6 bases, 5 bases remained unmatched. CDR1 and CDR2 (germline): SGHTA, FQGTGA. The CDR3 is 13 residues long. Written as DNA, the CDR3 is TGTGCCAGCAGGGCAGCGGGAGGGATCGAGCAGTACTTC. This codes for CASRAAGGIEQYF. Combining the CDR3 with reference TRBV7-3 and TRBJ2-7 gives the whole variable domain GAGVSQTPSNKVTEKGKYVELRCDPISGHTALYWYRQSLGQGPEFLIYFQGTGAADDSGLPNDRFFAVRPEGSVSTLKIQRTERGDSAVYLCASRAAGGIEQYFGPGTRLTVT.

This clone showed up just once. V usage is TRBV7-3 and J usage is TRBJ2-1, with D possibly matching TRBD1 (6 bases). Germline loops: CDR1 SGHTA, CDR2 FQGTGA. Trimming stripped 1 base from V and 5 bases from J, with 9 bases between. The CDR3 has 14 amino acids. CDR3 sequence (DNA): TGTGCCAGCAGCTTAAGTAGGACAGACAATGAGCAGTTCTTC. Translated, it gives CASSLSRTDNEQFF. The variable domain in full, with the rest retrieved from reference TRBV7-3 and TRBJ2-1, is GAGVSQTPSNKVTEKGKYVELRCDPISGHTALYWYRQSLGQGPEFLIYFQGTGAADDSGLPNDRFFAVRPEGSVSTLKIQRTERGDSAVYLCASSLSRTDNEQFFGPGTRLTVL.

The chain couples TRBV29-1 to TRBJ1-2; unclear D gene. The germline V gene encodes CDR1 SQVTM and CDR2 ANQGSEA. The CDR3 sequence is 10 residues long. Trimming cost V 8 bases and J 8 bases, with 12 bases left between them. The CDR3 coding sequence is TGCAGCACATACCTGGTGGGCTACACCTTC. It encodes CSTYLVGYTF.

In its sample, this clone was seen a few times. This rearrangement joins TRBV18 to TRBJ1-1, with D unclear. The ends were cut back, 2 bases at V and 1 base at J, with 14 bases in the middle. The length of the CDR3 is 16 residues. The germline CDR1 and CDR2 sequences are KGHSH and LQKENI. CDR3 sequence reads: CASSPKEARANTEAFF. In nucleotides, the CDR3 is TGTGCCAGCTCACCAAAGGAGGCCAGAGCGAACACTGAAGCTTTCTTT.

The V gene is TRBV5-1, the J gene TRBJ1-1; perhaps TRBD1 as D (5 bases). Germline CDR1 reads SGHRS; CDR2 reads YFSETQ. V was shortened by 4 bases and J by 4 bases, with 32 bases between the two germline ends. The CDR3 runs to 20 residues. CDR3 in amino acids: CASSLGSLLFGRESSTEAFF. Written as DNA, the CDR3 is TGCGCCAGCAGCCTGGGTTCCCTTCTCTTTGGCAGGGAAAGTAGCACTGAAGCTTTCTTT. The full variable domain, rest sourced from reference TRBV5-1 and TRBJ1-1, is KAGVTQTPRYLIKTRGQQVTLSCSPISGHRSVSWYQQTPGQGLQFLFEYFSETQRNKGNFPGRFSGRQFSNSRSEMNVSTLELGDSALYLCASSLGSLLFGRESSTEAFFGQGTRLTVV.

The chain uses TRBV20-1 and TRBJ2-5, with a tentative D call TRBD2 (6 bases). V gave up 0 bases and J gave up 14 bases, with 13 bases separating them. CDR1 and CDR2 (germline): DFQATT, SNEGSKA (reference sequence). The CDR3 is made up of 11 amino acids. The CDR3 DNA is TGCAGTGCTAGAGATGTCCAGCGGGCCTACTTC. Residues: CSARDVQRAYF.

The V gene is TRBV6-5, the J gene TRBJ1-5; no definite D call. This CDR3 contains 14 residues. CDR1 is MNHEY and CDR2 is SVGAGI in the germline V gene. V was shortened by 8 bases and J by 3 bases, with 14 bases between the two germline ends. CDR3 DNA: TGTGCCAGCCCTACGAGGGAGGACAATCAGCCCCAGCATTTT. Amino acid sequence: CASPTREDNQPQHF.

The gene calls are TRBV6-5 and TRBJ1-1; the match to TRBD1 covers 7 bases. From germline, CDR1 is MNHEY and CDR2 SVGAGI. Trimming took 9 bases from V and 5 from J; bases not matched to a gene: 6. This CDR3 region has 12 residues. CDR3 DNA: TGTGCCAGTAGACAGGGTTTGACTGAAGCTTTCTTT. Translating it yields CASRQGLTEAFF.

The count of this clone is one. V is TRBV19 and J is TRBJ2-7, with TRBD1 matching 10 bases. V shed 6 bases and J 6 bases; nucleotides not matched to a gene: 17. The CDR3 runs 17 residues. The germline CDR1 and CDR2 sequences are LNHDA and SQIVND (reference sequence). The CDR3 DNA is TGTGCCAGTAGCCACCCCCCGGGACAGGGGCCCCCCCGCGAGCAGTACTTC. It codes for CASSHPPGQGPPREQYF. Combining the CDR3 with reference TRBV19 and TRBJ2-7 gives the whole variable domain DGGITQSPKYLFRKEGQNVTLSCEQNLNHDAMYWYRQDPGQGLRLIYYSQIVNDFQKGDIAEGYSVSREKKESFPLTVTSAQKNPTAFYLCASSHPPGQGPPREQYFGPGTRLTVT.

This rearrangement joins TRBV11-2 to TRBJ2-6; possible D gene TRBD1, 7 bases. The V gene's germline CDR1 is SGHAT and CDR2 FQNNGV. The V and J ends lost 2 bases and 4 bases respectively, with 15 bases between them. The CDR3 is 17 amino acids. CDR3 region: CASSLNQGGAGANVLTF. The CDR3 coding sequence is TGTGCCAGCAGCTTAAATCAGGGGGGCGCCGGGGCCAACGTCCTGACTTTC.

This clone was detected once. This rearrangement joins TRBV24-1 to TRBJ1-2; D is undetermined. Trimming took off 0 bases at V and 7 bases at J, with 5 bases between the two ends. The germline gives CDR1 KGHDR, CDR2 SFDVKD. The CDR3 has 12 amino acids. CDR3 nucleotide sequence: TGTGCCACCAGTGATTTGAGAGGTGGCTACACCTTC. It translates to CATSDLRGGYTF.

The chain joins TRBV11-3 to TRBJ2-3; TRBD1 agrees at 11 bases. Trimming took 5 bases from V and 8 from J; bases not matched to a gene: 9. This CDR3 is 15 amino acids long. Germline CDR1 is SGHNT and CDR2 is YENEEA. DNA of the CDR3: TGTGCCAGCAGCGTCTCCGGGACAGGGGGGGGTACGCAGTATTTT. This sequence encodes CASSVSGTGGGTQYF. Full variable domain (remainder filled in from reference TRBV11-3 and TRBJ2-3): EAGVVQSPRYKIIEKKQPVAFWCNPISGHNTLYWYLQNLGQGPELLIRYENEEAVDDSQLPKDRFSAERLKGVDSTLKIQPAELGDSAVYLCASSVSGTGGGTQYFGPGTRLTVL.

This sequence joins TRBV19 and TRBJ1-2; no definite D call. This CDR3 region has 13 residues. Between the trimmed V and J ends, which lost 6 bases and 0 bases, there was a span of 8 bases. Germline CDR1 reads LNHDA; CDR2 reads SQIVND (reference sequence). CDR3 residues: CASSSDANYGYTF. CDR3 sequence (DNA): TGTGCCAGTAGCAGCGACGCTAACTATGGCTACACCTTC.

The genes are TRBV27 and TRBJ2-3, with 9 nucleotides matching TRBD2. Trimming removed 4 bases from V and 2 bases from J; junction bases left unmatched: 10. The CDR3 spans 17 residues. CDR1 and CDR2 (germline): MNHEY, SMNVEV (reference sequence). The CDR3 is CASSYEKAGGNTDTQYF. CDR3 bases: TGTGCCAGCAGTTACGAAAAAGCGGGGGGAAACACAGATACGCAGTATTTT.

The chain has TRBV7-9 and TRBJ1-2; D gene unclear. With 10 bases removed from V and 2 bases from J, the gap between germline ends came to 11 bases. Germline V gene data show CDR1 as SEHNR and CDR2 as FQNEAQ (reference sequence). The CDR3 sequence is 12 residues long. CDR3 region: CATGENNYGYTF. In nucleotides, the CDR3 is TGTGCCACCGGGGAGAACAACTATGGCTACACCTTC. The whole variable domain, filled in from reference TRBV7-9 and TRBJ1-2, reads DTGVSQNPRHKITKRGQNVTFRCDPISEHNRLYWYRQTLGQGPEFLTYFQNEAQLEKSRLLSDRFSAERPKGSFSTLEIQRTEQGDSAMYLCATGENNYGYTFGSGTRLTVV.

This clone has more than one count but fewer than ten. V usage is TRBV27 and J usage is TRBJ2-7; D ambiguous. This CDR3 is 10 amino acids long. V lost 10 bases and J lost 5, with 9 bases in between. The germline V gene encodes CDR1 MNHEY and CDR2 SMNVEV (reference sequence). In DNA, the CDR3 is TGTGCCATCACGAGGAACGAGCAGTACTTC. Its translation is CAITRNEQYF.

The chain couples TRBV2 to TRBJ2-6; D is ambiguous. V was pared by 7 bases and J by 0 bases, with 13 bases between. CDR1 is SNHLY and CDR2 is FYNNEI in the germline V gene. This CDR3 is built from 16 residues. In DNA form, the CDR3 reads TGTGCCAGCAAGCTACAGCCGAGCTCTGGGGCCAACGTCCTGACTTTC. Its protein is CASKLQPSSGANVLTF.

This chain connects TRBV3-1 (or the pseudogene TRBV3-2) to TRBJ1-5; no clear D. Germline CDR1 and CDR2: LGHDT and YNNKEL (reference sequence). This CDR3 is 13 amino acids long. The V end was cut by 4 bases, the J end by 5 bases, with 9 bases between. Here the CDR3 DNA reads TGTGCCAGCAGCCTCCGGGTGGATCAGCCCCAGCATTTT. Its protein is CASSLRVDQPQHF.

The chain couples TRBV4-1 to TRBJ1-5, with D unresolved. The germline V gene encodes CDR1 MGHRA and CDR2 YSYEKL. This CDR3 contains 15 residues. Trimming left V 0 bases short and J 6 bases short, with 12 bases between. CDR3 in DNA: TGCGCCAGCAGCCAAGATAACGGGTTGGGTCAGCCCCAGCATTTT. Amino acids: CASSQDNGLGQPQHF.

The rearrangement uses TRBV5-1 and TRBJ2-5; D perhaps matches TRBD2 (6 bases). There are 16 residues in the CDR3. The germline V gene has CDR1 SGHRS and CDR2 YFSETQ. The V and J ends lost 4 bases and 0 bases respectively, with 16 bases between them. The CDR3 DNA reads TGCGCCAGCAGCCCGCGGGACGGCATATACCAAGAGACCCAGTACTTC. This codes for CASSPRDGIYQETQYF.

This clone appeared a single time. V gene TRBV27 combines with J gene TRBJ2-7, with TRBD2 matching 8 bases. Germline V gene lookup returns CDR1 MNHEY and CDR2 SMNVEV (reference sequence). V shed 7 bases, J shed 4 bases, and the junction held 3 bases outside the gene matches. This CDR3 is built from 12 residues. The CDR3 nucleotides read TGTGCCAGCAAGGCTAGCGGGTACGAGCAGTACTTC. Its translation is CASKASGYEQYF.